The 25 T cell receptor beta chains given below trace back to one sample, sequenced in a study of T cells in Graves' hyperthyroidism and ophthalmopathy. TCR beta CDR3 regions were amplified from RNA. TCR CDR3 regions were first amplified by RT-PCR with HTBI primers. TCRdb reprocessed the multiplex PCR reads via MiXCR and lists one record per CDR3 protein. The sample holds under 300,000 distinct CDR3 sequences; about an eighth are singletons and the top ten take 7.8%. Sample: blood. These TCRs come from a young woman with Graves' hyperthyroidism that later progressed to Graves' ophthalmopathy.

This clonotype was recorded a few times. A read error may explain this, as a much larger clone is one base away. The J gene is TRBJ2-7, the V gene TRBV6-1, with a weak D call TRBD1 (5 bases). Germline V gene sequence: CDR1 MNHNS, CDR2 SASEGT. The V gene lost 11 bases and the J gene lost 5 bases, with 13 bases spanning the gap. The CDR3 runs to 11 residues. Here the CDR3 DNA reads TGTGCCTGCACCAGGGTCAACGAGCAGTACTTC. This gives the protein CACTRVNEQYF.

There are a few counts of this clonotype. This chain joins TRBV20-1 and TRBJ2-5; TRBD2 matches at 11 bases. The CDR3 spans 14 residues. The J segment lost 2 bases and the V segment lost 3 bases, leaving 2 bases of the junction unmatched. Germline lookup yields CDR1 DFQATT and CDR2 SNEGSKA (reference sequence). This CDR3 is CSARGLAEQETQYF. CDR3 DNA sequence: TGCAGTGCTAGGGGACTAGCGGAACAAGAGACCCAGTACTTC.

About this clonotype: The conserved final phenylalanine or tryptophan is absent from the CDR3, which likely points to a read error. The chain uses TRBV20-1 and TRBJ1-5, with 9 bases matching TRBD1. The CDR3 loop spans 14 amino acids. In germline, CDR1 is DFQATT, CDR2 SNEGSKA (reference sequence). The V segment lost 6 bases and the J segment 2 bases; nucleotides outside the gene matches: 5. DNA of the CDR3: TGCAGTGCCTGGACAGGGGATGGCAATCAGCCCCAGCATCTT. It specifies CSAWTGDGNQPQHL.

The chain combines TRBV15 with TRBJ2-1; D might be TRBD1 (5 bases). V lost 3 bases and J lost 2, with 14 bases in between. Germline-derived CDR1 and CDR2 are LNHNV and YYDKDF (reference sequence). CDR3 size: 16 residues. The CDR3 loop is CATSSQETVTYNEQFF. DNA for the CDR3: TGTGCCACCAGCAGTCAAGAGACAGTAACCTACAATGAGCAGTTCTTC.

There are a few counts of this clonotype. This chain uses TRBV4-2 with TRBJ2-1; 11 nucleotides line up with TRBD2. The CDR3 extends over 23 amino acids. V lost 0 bases to trimming and J lost 9 bases; unmatched junction nucleotides: 28. The germline CDR1 and CDR2 sequences are LGHNA and YNFKEQ. CDR3 nucleotide sequence: TGTGCCAGCAGCCAAGAGGGGGGGGCACCGACTAGCGGGACAATCCGGGGCTTGGGTGAGCAGTTCTTC. It encodes CASSQEGGAPTSGTIRGLGEQFF.

V usage is TRBV29-1 and J usage is TRBJ2-1; D is perhaps TRBD1 (6 bases). Deletions cut 0 bases from V and 6 bases from J, with 12 bases between. Germline CDR1 reads SQVTM; CDR2 reads ANQGSEA. CDR3 length: 14 amino acids. The DNA of the CDR3 is TGCAGCGTTGAAGATGACCGGGACACCAATGAGCAGTTCTTC. It encodes CSVEDDRDTNEQFF.

This clonotype appeared many times. The CDR3 nucleotides are TGTGCCAGCAGCCCCGGGGGGGATAATTCACCCCTCCACTTT. This sequence encodes CASSPGGDNSPLHF. The chain recombines TRBV3-1 with TRBJ1-6; a weak D match, TRBD1 (5 bases). From germline, CDR1 is LGHDT and CDR2 YNNKEL (reference sequence). Trimming stripped 4 bases from V and 5 bases from J, with 9 bases between. The CDR3 is 14 residues long.

Regarding this clonotype: A much larger clonotype is one base distant, so this may be a read error. The chain uses TRBV6-9 and TRBJ2-7; D may be TRBD2 (6 bases). The length of the CDR3 is 12 residues. Germline CDR1 MNHGY, CDR2 SVAAGI. In DNA form, the CDR3 reads TGTGCCAGAAGTTCGGGACTTGGGGAGCAGTACTTC. Amino acid sequence: CARSSGLGEQYF.

This clonotype was seen a handful of times. The chain is built from TRBV5-6 and TRBJ1-2, with 10 bases that match TRBD1. The trim removed 4 bases at V and 6 bases at J, leaving 3 bases unmatched. Germline V CDR1 and CDR2: SGHDT, YYEEEE. The CDR3 runs to 13 residues. DNA of the CDR3: TGTGCCAGCAGCGCGGGACAGGGGCATGGCTACACCTTC. This codes for CASSAGQGHGYTF.

This clonotype has ten or more counts. The rearrangement joins TRBV20-1 to TRBJ1-5; D unresolved. The V end was cut by 0 bases, the J end by 9 bases, with 12 bases between. The CDR3 runs to 13 residues. Germline V gives CDR1 DFQATT, CDR2 SNEGSKA (reference sequence). The CDR3 loop reads CSARDLQRAPQHF. As DNA, the CDR3 is TGCAGTGCTAGAGATCTACAGCGCGCGCCCCAGCATTTT.

In its sample, this clonotype was seen many times. The chain joins TRBV7-9 to TRBJ1-4; 8 bases match TRBD1. V lost 1 base and J lost 6; bases outside the gene matches: 7. Germline V CDR1 and CDR2: SEHNR, FQNEAQ (reference sequence). The length of the CDR3 is 16 residues. CDR3 protein: CASSLEPAGGYEKLFF. DNA for the CDR3: TGTGCCAGCAGCTTAGAACCGGCAGGGGGCTATGAAAAACTGTTTTTT. Supplemented by reference TRBV7-9 and TRBJ1-4, the full variable domain reads DTGVSQNPRHKITKRGQNVTFRCDPISEHNRLYWYRQTLGQGPEFLTYFQNEAQLEKSRLLSDRFSAERPKGSFSTLEIQRTEQGDSAMYLCASSLEPAGGYEKLFFGSGTQLSVL.

This clonotype showed up many times. This chain joins TRBV28 and TRBJ1-5; D is perhaps TRBD1 (6 bases). Trimming took 10 bases from V and 3 from J, leaving 16 bases between them. Germline V gives CDR1 MDHEN, CDR2 SYDVKM. The CDR3 consists of 14 residues. The CDR3 loop reads CAIRVGGNNQPQHF. The DNA of the CDR3 is TGTGCCATCCGTGTAGGGGGTAACAATCAGCCCCAGCATTTT. The full variable domain, its missing parts supplied by reference TRBV28 and TRBJ1-5, is DVKVTQSSRYLVKRTGEKVFLECVQDMDHENMFWYRQDPGLGLRLIYFSYDVKMKEKGDIPEGYSVSREKKERFSLILESASTNQTSMYLCAIRVGGNNQPQHFGDGTRLSIL.

This clonotype was seen at least ten times. DNA of the CDR3: TGTGCCAGCAGCCTCGAGGACACTGAAGCTTTCTTT. It codes for CASSLEDTEAFF. The rearrangement joins TRBV3-1 to TRBJ1-1; D remains unclear. This CDR3 region has 12 residues. V dropped 4 bases and J dropped 3 bases, with 6 bases sitting between them. Germline V gene data show CDR1 as LGHDT and CDR2 as YNNKEL (reference sequence).

This clonotype was found a few times. A single base separates this from a much larger clone, so it may be a read error. The chain combines TRBV7-9 with TRBJ2-1; 7 bases agree with TRBD1. Germline CDR1 reads SEHNR; CDR2 reads FQNEAQ (reference sequence). CDR3 length: 13 amino acids. CDR3: CVSSDREGDEQFF. The CDR3 DNA reads TGTGTCAGCAGCGACAGGGAAGGCGATGAGCAGTTCTTC.

This clonotype has ten or more counts. The chain carries TRBV29-1 and TRBJ1-2; D remains ambiguous. The CDR3 extends over 13 amino acids. Germline V gene lookup returns CDR1 SQVTM and CDR2 ANQGSEA. V was cut by 3 bases and J by 1 base, with 9 bases left in between. For the CDR3, the DNA is TGCAGCGTTGATACACGCGTTAACTATGGCTACACCTTC. Its translation: CSVDTRVNYGYTF. Full variable domain (rest looked up from reference TRBV29-1 and TRBJ1-2): SAVISQKPSRDICQRGTSLTIQCQVDSQVTMMFWYRQQPGQSLTLIATANQGSEATYESGFVIDKFPISRPNLTFSTLTVSNMSPEDSSIYLCSVDTRVNYGYTFGSGTRLTVV.

This clonotype was seen just once. A read error is possible here, since a much larger clone lies one base away. V gene TRBV12-5 combines with J gene TRBJ2-5, with 8 bases that match TRBD2. V lost 0 bases, J lost 1 base, and 1 base stayed unmatched. The length of the CDR3 is 15 residues. Looked up from germline, CDR1 is LGHNT and CDR2 is FRNRAP. The CDR3 nucleotides read TGTGCTAGTGGTTTGGTACGGGGGGGCCAAGAGACCCAGTACTTC. Its translation: CASGLVRGGQETQYF.

Only a few counts were recorded for this clonotype. V gene TRBV10-3 combines with J gene TRBJ1-4, with D hard to call. The germline gives CDR1 ENHRY, CDR2 SYGVKD. With 0 bases removed from V and 0 bases from J, the gap between germline ends came to 8 bases. The CDR3 loop spans 16 amino acids. CDR3 protein: CAISESSGSTNEKLFF. The CDR3 region has the DNA TGTGCCATCAGTGAGTCGTCGGGTTCAACTAATGAAAAACTGTTTTTT.

Comment on this clonotype: It may be a read error: a sequence one base away is much more abundant. V and J are TRBV27 and TRBJ1-2; D unclear. V dropped 4 bases and J dropped 8 bases, with 14 bases sitting between them. Germline lookup yields CDR1 MNHEY and CDR2 SMNVEV (reference sequence). This CDR3 has 13 amino acids. For the CDR3, the DNA is TGTGCCAGCAGTTATCTCAGGACCGGAGGCTACACCTTC. As protein: CASSYLRTGGYTF.

This rearrangement joins TRBV3-1 to TRBJ2-5; D not resolved. Germline CDR1 is LGHDT and CDR2 is YNNKEL (reference sequence). The length of the CDR3 is 14 residues. V lost 5 bases and J lost 5, with 15 bases in between. CDR3 sequence reads: CASSVAVSRETQYF. CDR3 bases: TGTGCCAGCAGCGTGGCCGTCTCAAGGGAGACCCAGTACTTC.

This clonotype was recorded many times. The chain employs TRBV5-1 and TRBJ2-1; a possible D gene is TRBD2 (6 bases). Between the trimmed V and J ends, which lost 0 bases and 7 bases, there was a span of 14 bases. This CDR3 region has 15 residues. Germline lookup yields CDR1 SGHRS and CDR2 YFSETQ. The CDR3 loop is CASSLGDAAGNEQFF. CDR3 sequence (DNA): TGCGCCAGCAGCTTGGGGGACGCCGCGGGGAATGAGCAGTTCTTC.

The rearrangement uses TRBV19 and TRBJ2-2; TRBD1 matches 7 bases. The CDR3 covers 17 residues. Germline-derived CDR1 and CDR2 are LNHDA and SQIVND (reference sequence). Trimming at V came to 3 bases and at J to 6 bases, leaving 13 bases not matched to a gene. This CDR3 reads CASSISIGTATAGELFF. DNA of the CDR3: TGTGCCAGTAGTATCAGCATCGGGACAGCAACAGCCGGGGAGCTGTTTTTT.

V and J are TRBV27 and TRBJ2-1; 9 positions match TRBD2. The CDR3 totals 14 residues. The J segment lost 4 bases and the V segment lost 6 bases, leaving 4 bases of the junction unmatched. From germline, CDR1 is MNHEY and CDR2 SMNVEV (reference sequence). CDR3: CASRGLAFYNEQFF. In DNA, the CDR3 is TGTGCCAGCAGAGGACTAGCGTTTTACAATGAGCAGTTCTTC.

This clonotype was counted at least ten times. The CDR3 here is CSAKMTENTEAFF. CDR3 DNA sequence: TGCAGCGCGAAAATGACAGAGAACACTGAAGCTTTCTTT. The V and J genes are TRBV29-1 and TRBJ1-1; possibly TRBD1 for D (5 bases). Germline assignment: CDR1 SQVTM and CDR2 ANQGSEA. The V gene lost 7 bases and the J gene lost 1 base, with 13 bases spanning the gap. The CDR3 totals 13 residues.

This clonotype was recorded at least ten times. The junction departs from the called germline gene at one end, perhaps through a read error. This rearrangement joins TRBV6-4 to TRBJ1-2, with 11 bases that match TRBD1. Germline loops: CDR1 MRHNA, CDR2 SNTAGT. CDR3 length: 17 amino acids. The CDR3 nucleotides are TGTGCCAGTTCTCCGGGACAGGGGGATCGAACTAACTACGGCTACACCTTC. Translation: CASSPGQGDRTNYGYTF.

This clonotype came up many times. This chain links TRBV7-2 with TRBJ1-1; 8 bases fit TRBD1. J was trimmed by 4 bases and V by 1 base; bases with no gene match: 5. Germline CDR1 reads SGHTA; CDR2 reads FQGNSA. CDR3 size: 15 residues. DNA for the CDR3: TGTGCCAGCAGCTTAGGGTTTACAGGGGGCACTGAAGCTTTCTTT. It translates to CASSLGFTGGTEAFF.